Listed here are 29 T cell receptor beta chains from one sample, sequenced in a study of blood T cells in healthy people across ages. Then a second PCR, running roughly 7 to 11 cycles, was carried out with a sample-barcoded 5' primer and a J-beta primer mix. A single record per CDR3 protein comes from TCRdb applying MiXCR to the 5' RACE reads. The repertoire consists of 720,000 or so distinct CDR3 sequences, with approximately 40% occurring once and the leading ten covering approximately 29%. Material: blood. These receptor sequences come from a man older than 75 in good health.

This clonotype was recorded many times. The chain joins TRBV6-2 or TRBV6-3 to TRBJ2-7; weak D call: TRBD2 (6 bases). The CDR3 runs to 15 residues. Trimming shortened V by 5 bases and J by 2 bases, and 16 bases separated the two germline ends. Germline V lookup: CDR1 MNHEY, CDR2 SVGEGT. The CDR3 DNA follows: TGTGCCAGCAGTACCCTAGCGCAAGCCACCTACGAGCAGTACTTC. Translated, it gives CASSTLAQATYEQYF.

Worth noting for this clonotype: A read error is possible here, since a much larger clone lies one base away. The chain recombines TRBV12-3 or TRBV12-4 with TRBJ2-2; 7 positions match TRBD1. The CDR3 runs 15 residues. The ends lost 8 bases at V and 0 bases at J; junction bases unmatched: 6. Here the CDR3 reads CASCLGTANTGELFF. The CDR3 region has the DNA TGTGCCAGCTGTCTCGGGACAGCGAACACCGGGGAGCTGTTTTTT.

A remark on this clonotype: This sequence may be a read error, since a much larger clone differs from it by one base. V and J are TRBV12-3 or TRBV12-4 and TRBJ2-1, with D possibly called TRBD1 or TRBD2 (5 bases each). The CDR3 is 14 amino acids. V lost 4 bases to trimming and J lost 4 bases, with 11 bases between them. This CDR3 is CASSWGRSYNEQFF. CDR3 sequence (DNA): TGTGCCAGCAGTTGGGGACGGTCGTACAATGAGCAGTTCTTC.

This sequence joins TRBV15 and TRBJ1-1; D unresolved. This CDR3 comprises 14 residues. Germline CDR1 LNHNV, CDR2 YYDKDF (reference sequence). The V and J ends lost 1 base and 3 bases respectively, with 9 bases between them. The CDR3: CATSRAGSYTEAFF. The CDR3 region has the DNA TGTGCCACCAGCAGAGCGGGTAGCTACACTGAAGCTTTCTTT.

CDR3 protein: CSASRRETTKDYEQYF. The CDR3 coding sequence is TGCAGTGCTAGTCGACGAGAAACTACCAAGGACTACGAGCAGTACTTC. J is TRBJ2-5 and V is TRBV20-1; D uncertain. With the DNA end fitting TRBJ2-7 better, the J assignment may be wrong. There are 16 residues in the CDR3. Per the germline V gene, CDR1 is DFQATT and CDR2 is SNEGSKA (reference sequence).

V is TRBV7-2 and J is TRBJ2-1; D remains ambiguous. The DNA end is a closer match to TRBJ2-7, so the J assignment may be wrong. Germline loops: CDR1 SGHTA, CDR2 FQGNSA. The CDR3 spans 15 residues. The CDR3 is CASSSDHSSYNEQYF. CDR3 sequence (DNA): TGTGCCAGCAGCTCGGACCACAGCTCCTACAATGAGCAGTACTTC.

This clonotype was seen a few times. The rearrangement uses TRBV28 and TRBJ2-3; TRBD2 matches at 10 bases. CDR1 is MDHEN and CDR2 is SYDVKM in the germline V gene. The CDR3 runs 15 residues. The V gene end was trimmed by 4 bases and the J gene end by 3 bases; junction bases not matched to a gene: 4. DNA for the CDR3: TGTGCCAGCAGTTATACGGGACTAGCGACAGATACGCAGTATTTT. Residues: CASSYTGLATDTQYF.

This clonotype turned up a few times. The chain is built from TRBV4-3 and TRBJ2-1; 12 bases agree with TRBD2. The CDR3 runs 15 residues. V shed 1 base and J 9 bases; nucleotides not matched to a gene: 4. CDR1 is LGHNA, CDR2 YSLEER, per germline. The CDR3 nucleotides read TGCGCCAGCAGCCAAGGACGACTAGCGGGAGTTGAGCAGTTCTTC. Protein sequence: CASSQGRLAGVEQFF.

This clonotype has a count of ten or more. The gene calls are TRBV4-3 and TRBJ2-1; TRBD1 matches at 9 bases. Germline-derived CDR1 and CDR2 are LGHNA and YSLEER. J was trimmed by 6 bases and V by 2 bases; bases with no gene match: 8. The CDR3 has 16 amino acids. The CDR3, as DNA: TGCGCCAGCAGCCAACTAAGACAGGGGGGGCTCAATGAGCAGTTCTTC. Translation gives CASSQLRQGGLNEQFF.

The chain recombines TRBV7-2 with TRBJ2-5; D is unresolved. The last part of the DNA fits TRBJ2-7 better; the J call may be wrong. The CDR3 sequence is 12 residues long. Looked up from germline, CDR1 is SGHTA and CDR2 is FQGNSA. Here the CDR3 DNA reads TGTGCCAGCAGCTGGGATGGTCGCGAGCAGTACTTC. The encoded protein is CASSWDGREQYF.

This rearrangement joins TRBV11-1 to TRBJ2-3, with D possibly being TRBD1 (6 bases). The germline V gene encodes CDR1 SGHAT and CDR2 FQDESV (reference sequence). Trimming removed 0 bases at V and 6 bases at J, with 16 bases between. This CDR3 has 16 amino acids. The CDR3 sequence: CASSLAQGSTKDTQYF. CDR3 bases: TGTGCCAGCAGCTTAGCCCAGGGGAGCACGAAGGATACGCAGTATTTT.

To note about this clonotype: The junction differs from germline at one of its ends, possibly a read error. The CDR3 DNA reads as TGTGCCAGCAGCTTAGACTCCTACAATGAGCAGATCTTC. Encoded protein: CASSLDSYNEQIF. The V and J genes are TRBV7-3 and TRBJ2-1; D is uncertain. The germline CDR1 and CDR2 sequences are SGHTA and FQGTGA. The CDR3 has 13 residues.

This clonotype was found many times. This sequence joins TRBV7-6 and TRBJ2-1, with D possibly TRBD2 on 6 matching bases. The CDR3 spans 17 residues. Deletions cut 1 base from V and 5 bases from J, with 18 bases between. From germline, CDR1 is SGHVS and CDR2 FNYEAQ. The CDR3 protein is CASSLGPSGLTHNEQFF. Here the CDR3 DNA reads TGTGCCAGCAGCTTAGGGCCATCGGGACTCACTCACAATGAGCAGTTCTTC. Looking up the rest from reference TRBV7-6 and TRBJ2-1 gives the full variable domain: GAGVSQSPRYKVTKRGQDVALRCDPISGHVSLYWYRQALGQGPEFLTYFNYEAQQDKSGLPNDRFSAERPEGSISTLTIQRTEQRDSAMYRCASSLGPSGLTHNEQFFGPGTRLTVL.

The CDR3 DNA sequence: TGTGCCAGCAGCTCCGCGACCGGGATGGGGGGTTTCCCCTACGAGCAGTACTTC. Its translation is CASSSATGMGGFPYEQYF. The gene calls are TRBV7-9 and TRBJ2-7; D is possibly TRBD2 (6 bases). The germline gives CDR1 SEHNR, CDR2 FQNEAQ (reference sequence). The ends were cut back, 4 bases at V and 2 bases at J, with 24 bases in the middle. The length of the CDR3 is 18 residues.

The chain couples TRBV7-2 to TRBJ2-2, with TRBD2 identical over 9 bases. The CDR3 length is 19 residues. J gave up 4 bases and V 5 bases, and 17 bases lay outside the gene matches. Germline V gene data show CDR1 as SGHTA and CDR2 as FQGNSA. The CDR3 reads CASSQRVSGRPTSTGELFF. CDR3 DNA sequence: TGTGCCAGCAGCCAACGCGTTAGCGGGAGACCCACAAGCACCGGGGAGCTGTTTTTT.

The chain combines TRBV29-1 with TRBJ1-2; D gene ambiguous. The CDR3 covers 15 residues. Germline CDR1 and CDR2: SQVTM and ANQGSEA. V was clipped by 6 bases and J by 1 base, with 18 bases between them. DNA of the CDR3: TGCAGCGTGTCAGACACCACTAACTTTAACTATGGCTACACCTTC. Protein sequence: CSVSDTTNFNYGYTF.

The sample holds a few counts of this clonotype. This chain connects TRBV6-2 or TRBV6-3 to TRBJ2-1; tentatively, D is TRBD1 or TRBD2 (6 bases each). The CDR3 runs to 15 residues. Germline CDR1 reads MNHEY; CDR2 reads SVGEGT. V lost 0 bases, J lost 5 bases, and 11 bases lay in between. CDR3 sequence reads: CASSYSGGLDNEQFF. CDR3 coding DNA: TGTGCCAGCAGTTACTCGGGGGGCCTCGACAATGAGCAGTTCTTC.

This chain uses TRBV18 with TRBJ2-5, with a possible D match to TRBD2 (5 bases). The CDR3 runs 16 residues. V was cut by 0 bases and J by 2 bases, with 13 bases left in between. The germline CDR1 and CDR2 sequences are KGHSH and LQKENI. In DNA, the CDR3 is TGTGCCAGCTCACCACCAGGACGGACTCTTCAAGAGACCCAGTACTTC. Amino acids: CASSPPGRTLQETQYF.

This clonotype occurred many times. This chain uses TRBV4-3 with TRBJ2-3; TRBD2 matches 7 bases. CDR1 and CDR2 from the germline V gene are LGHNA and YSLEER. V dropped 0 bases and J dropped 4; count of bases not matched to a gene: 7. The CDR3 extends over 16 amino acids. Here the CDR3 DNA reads TGCGCCAGCAGCCAAGAGATCGGGGGGTCGGCAGATACGCAGTATTTT. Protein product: CASSQEIGGSADTQYF.

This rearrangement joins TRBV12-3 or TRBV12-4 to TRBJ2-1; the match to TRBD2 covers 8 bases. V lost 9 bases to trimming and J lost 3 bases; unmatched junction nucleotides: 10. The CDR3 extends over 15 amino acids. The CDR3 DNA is TGTGCCAGTAAACGTAGGGGACTAGTCTACAATGAGCAGTTCTTC. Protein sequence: CASKRRGLVYNEQFF.

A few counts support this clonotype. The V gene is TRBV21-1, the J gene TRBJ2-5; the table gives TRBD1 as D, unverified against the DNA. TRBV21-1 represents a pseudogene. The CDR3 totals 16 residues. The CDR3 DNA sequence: TGTGCCAGCAGCAAAGCGCGAACAGGGTGTAAAGAGGCCCAGTACTTC. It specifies CASSKARTGCKEAQYF.

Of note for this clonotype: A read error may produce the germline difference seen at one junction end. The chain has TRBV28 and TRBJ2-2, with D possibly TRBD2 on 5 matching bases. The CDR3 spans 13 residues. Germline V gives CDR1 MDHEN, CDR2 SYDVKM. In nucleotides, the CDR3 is TGTGCCAGCAGTTTATGGGGGTCCGGGGAGTTGTTTTTT. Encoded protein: CASSLWGSGELFF.

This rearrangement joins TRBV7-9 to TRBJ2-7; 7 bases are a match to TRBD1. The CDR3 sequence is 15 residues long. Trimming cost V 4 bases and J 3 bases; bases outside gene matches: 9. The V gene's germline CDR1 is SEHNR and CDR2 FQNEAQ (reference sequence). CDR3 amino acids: CASSSVTGTVYEQYF. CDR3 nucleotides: TGTGCCAGCAGCTCCGTGACAGGGACCGTCTACGAGCAGTACTTC.

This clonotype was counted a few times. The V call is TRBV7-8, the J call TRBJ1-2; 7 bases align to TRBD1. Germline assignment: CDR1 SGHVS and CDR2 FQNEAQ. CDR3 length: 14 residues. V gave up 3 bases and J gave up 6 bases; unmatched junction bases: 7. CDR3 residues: CASSLAGQPNGYTF. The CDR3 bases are TGTGCCAGCAGCTTGGCGGGACAGCCCAATGGCTACACCTTC.

CDR3 loop: CASSFEAGQPTRKTQYF. CDR3 bases: TGTGCCAGCAGCTTCGAAGCGGGACAGCCGACCCGAAAGACCCAGTACTTC. The chain joins TRBV5-8 to TRBJ2-5, with D possibly being TRBD1 or TRBD2 (7 bases each). The CDR3 spans 17 residues. In germline, CDR1 is SGHTS, CDR2 YDEGEE. With 2 bases removed from V and 6 bases from J, the gap between germline ends came to 23 bases.

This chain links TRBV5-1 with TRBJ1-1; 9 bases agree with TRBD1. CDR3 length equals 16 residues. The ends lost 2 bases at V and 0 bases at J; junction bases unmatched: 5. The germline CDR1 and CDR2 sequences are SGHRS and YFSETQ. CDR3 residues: CASSFTQGAMNTEAFF. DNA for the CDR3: TGCGCCAGCAGCTTTACACAGGGGGCGATGAACACTGAAGCTTTCTTT.

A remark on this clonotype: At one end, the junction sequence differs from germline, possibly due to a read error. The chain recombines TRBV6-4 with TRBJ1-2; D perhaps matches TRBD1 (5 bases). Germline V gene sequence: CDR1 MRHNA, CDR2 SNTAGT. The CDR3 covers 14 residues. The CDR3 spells CASSRDGTNYSYTF. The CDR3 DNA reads TGTGCCAGCAGTCGGGACGGAACTAACTATAGCTACACCTTC.

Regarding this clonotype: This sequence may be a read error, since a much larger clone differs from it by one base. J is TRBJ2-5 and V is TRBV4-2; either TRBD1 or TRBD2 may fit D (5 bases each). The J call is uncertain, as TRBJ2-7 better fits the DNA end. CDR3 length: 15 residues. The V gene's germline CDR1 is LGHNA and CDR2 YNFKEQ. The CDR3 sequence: CASSQGSQLGDEQYF. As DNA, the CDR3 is TGTGCCAGCAGCCAAGGGAGCCAGTTGGGGGACGAGCAGTACTTC.

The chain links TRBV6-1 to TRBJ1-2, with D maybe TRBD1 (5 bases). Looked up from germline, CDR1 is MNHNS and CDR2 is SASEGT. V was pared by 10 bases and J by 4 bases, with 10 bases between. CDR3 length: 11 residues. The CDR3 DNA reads TGTGCCACCAGGGTATCCTATGGCTACACCTTC. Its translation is CATRVSYGYTF.